This T cell receptor (beta chain) emerged from a study of blood T cells in healthy people across ages. Findings and caveats of the study: The fall in TCR beta diversity per million T cells was roughly linear with age. Higher diversity, along with more naive CD4+ cells, distinguished long-lived donors from aged donors.

The germline V and J ends were trimmed by 0 bases and 10 bases, with 13 bases remaining between them. The CDR3 sequence is 15 residues long. In germline, CDR1 is MNHEY, CDR2 SMNVEV (reference sequence). Comments on this clonotype: The antigen is unknown.

Extraction of total RNA produced a minimum of 5 micrograms from each sample. The authors ran a second PCR of about 6 to 11 cycles using a sample-barcoded 5' primer and a J-beta primer mix. Sequencing recovered at least 3 million CDR3-containing paired-end reads from each sample. TCRdb reprocessed the 5' RACE reads via MiXCR and lists one record per CDR3 protein. Altogether 600,000 or so distinct CDR3 sequences are present, under 55% being singletons, with the ten largest covering 20% to 25%. Sequenced input: blood. This receptor was taken from a man older than 75 in good health. The chain couples TRBV27 to TRBJ1-6; weak D call: TRBD1 (6 bases). CDR3 DNA sequence: TGTGCCAGCAGTTTATCAGGGGGTGGTAAATCACCCCTCCACTTT. This encodes CASSLSGGGKSPLHF.